Presented here are 5 T cell receptor beta chains from one specimen sequenced in a study of cytomegalovirus exposure and HLA in healthy donors. It was with 60 Vbeta and 13 Jbeta primers that the PCR ran. Clones were read by immunoSEQ multiplex PCR, and TCRdb kept only the in-frame ones, dropping some. The repertoire includes approximately 160,000 clones, 75% to 85% of them detected once, and about 7.4% sits in the top ten. Sequencing was carried out using PBMCs. These receptors came from a male donor in good health and CMV-seropositive.

V gene TRBV18 combines with J gene TRBJ1-2; 9 positions agree with TRBD1. Germline CDR1 is KGHSH and CDR2 is LQKENI. The CDR3 covers 17 residues. V trimming: 2 bases; J trimming: 5 bases; junction bases outside the gene matches: 12. CDR3 amino acids: CASSPTEYSDRGYGYTF. Here the CDR3 DNA reads TGTGCCAGCTCACCAACGGAGTATAGCGACAGGGGGTATGGCTACACCTTC.

The chain is built from TRBV7-9 and TRBJ1-2; D uncertain. Germline V gene data show CDR1 as SEHNR and CDR2 as FQNEAQ (reference sequence). The CDR3 contains 14 residues. With 1 base removed from V and 4 bases from J, the gap between germline ends came to 10 bases. The CDR3 sequence is CASSLDGVGYGYTF. In nucleotides, the CDR3 is TGTGCCAGCAGCTTAGACGGGGTTGGCTATGGCTACACCTTC.

This clone was seen only a few times. This chain's CDR3 is CASSEGGGNSPLHF. CDR3 sequence (DNA): TGTGCCAGCAGTGAGGGGGGAGGTAATTCACCCCTCCACTTT. This chain links TRBV2 with TRBJ1-6, with a tentative D call TRBD1 (5 bases). Between the trimmed V and J ends, which lost 3 bases and 6 bases, there was a span of 9 bases. The germline gives CDR1 SNHLY, CDR2 FYNNEI. This CDR3 has 14 residues.

The V gene is TRBV6-5, the J gene TRBJ1-2; 7 bases match TRBD1. The CDR3 totals 15 residues. V gave up 5 bases and J gave up 4 bases; unmatched junction bases: 10. Per germline, CDR1 MNHEY and CDR2 SVGAGI. In nucleotides, the CDR3 is TGTGCCAGCAGTCCCTACAGGGGAGTAAGCTATGGCTACACCTTC. It specifies CASSPYRGVSYGYTF.

The chain uses TRBV10-3 and TRBJ2-7, with D hard to call. Germline loops: CDR1 ENHRY, CDR2 SYGVKD. The CDR3 runs to 13 residues. Between the trimmed V and J ends, which lost 2 bases and 2 bases, there was a span of 7 bases. The CDR3 spells CAISEPPAYEQYF. CDR3 coding DNA: TGTGCCATCAGTGAGCCCCCGGCCTACGAGCAGTACTTC.